This TCR beta chain was sequenced for a study of T cells in Graves' hyperthyroidism and ophthalmopathy. The length of the CDR3 is 14 residues. Per germline, CDR1 SEHNR and CDR2 FQNEAQ (reference sequence). V lost 3 bases to trimming and J lost 6 bases; unmatched junction nucleotides: 6. The CDR3 regions of TCR beta were amplified from RNA transcripts. TCR CDR3 underwent first-round RT-PCR with the HTBI primer set. TCRdb redid the calling of the multiplex PCR reads with MiXCR, one entry per CDR3 protein. The data show about 360,000 distinct CDR3 sequences, about 19% seen once. This clonotype was seen many times.

What was sequenced was blood. The TCR comes from a woman aged 18-29 years with Graves' hyperthyroidism. V usage is TRBV7-9 and J usage is TRBJ2-7; 9 nucleotides line up with TRBD2. The CDR3 nucleotides read TGTGCCAGCAGCTTGGTAGCGGGGGTTACCGAGCAGTACTTC. Protein sequence: CASSLVAGVTEQYF.